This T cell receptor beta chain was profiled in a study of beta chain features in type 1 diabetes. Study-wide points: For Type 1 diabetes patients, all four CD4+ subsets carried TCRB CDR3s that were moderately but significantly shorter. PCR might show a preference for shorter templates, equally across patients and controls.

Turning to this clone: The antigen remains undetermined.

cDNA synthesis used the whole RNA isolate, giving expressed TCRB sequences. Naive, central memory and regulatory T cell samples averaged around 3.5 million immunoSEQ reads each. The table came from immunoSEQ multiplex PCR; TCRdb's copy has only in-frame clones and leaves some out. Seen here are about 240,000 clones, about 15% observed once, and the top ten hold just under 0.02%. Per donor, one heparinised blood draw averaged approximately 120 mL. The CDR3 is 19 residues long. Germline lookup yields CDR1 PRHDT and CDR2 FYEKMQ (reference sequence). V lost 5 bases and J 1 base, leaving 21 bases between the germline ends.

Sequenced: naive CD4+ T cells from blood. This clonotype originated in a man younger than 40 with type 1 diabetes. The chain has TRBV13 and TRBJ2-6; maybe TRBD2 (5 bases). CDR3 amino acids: CASSVRGSGRKSGANVLTF. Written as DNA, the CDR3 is TGTGCCAGCAGCGTTAGAGGGTCTGGCCGCAAGTCTGGGGCCAACGTCCTGACTTTC. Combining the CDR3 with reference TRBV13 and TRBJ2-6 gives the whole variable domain AAGVIQSPRHLIKEKRETATLKCYPIPRHDTVYWYQQGPGQDPQFLISFYEKMQSDKGSIPDRFSAQQFSDYHSELNMSSLELGDSALYFCASSVRGSGRKSGANVLTFGAGSRLTVL.